Presented here are 3 T cell receptor beta chains from one specimen sequenced in a study of PD-1 blockade in classical Hodgkin lymphoma. Each and every patient relapsed after autologous stem cell transplantation, and patients got differing brentuximab vedotin exposure. Purification of CD4+ T cells from thawed PBMCs was performed via magnetic negative selection. Method: immunoSEQ multiplex PCR; TCRdb's copy keeps in-frame clones and lacks some. The data contain 5,500 to 6,500 clones, nearly 80% of them singletons. Specimen: CD4+ T cells from blood, collected at baseline. The receptors here all came from a human donor with classical Hodgkin lymphoma.

The chain is built from TRBV6-5 and TRBJ1-6; 7 nucleotides align to TRBD1. The germline V gene encodes CDR1 MNHEY and CDR2 SVGAGI. V lost 6 bases and J lost 10; bases outside the gene matches: 9. The CDR3 is made up of 14 amino acids. CDR3 nucleotides: TGTGCCAGCAGGTTACAGGGGCAGGGGTCACCCCTCCACTTT. Translating gives CASRLQGQGSPLHF.

This chain links TRBV6-4 with TRBJ2-1, with no clear D. V shed 8 bases and J shed 9 bases, with 14 bases lying between them. CDR1 and CDR2 from the germline V gene are MRHNA and SNTAGT. CDR3 length: 12 residues. In nucleotides, the CDR3 is TGTGCCAGCGCTTACCCGGGCGCTGAGCAGTTCTTC. It codes for CASAYPGAEQFF.

The chain employs TRBV27 and TRBJ2-7; weak D call: TRBD1 (6 bases). The length of the CDR3 is 14 residues. The germline V gene encodes CDR1 MNHEY and CDR2 SMNVEV (reference sequence). Trimming removed 4 bases from V and 1 base from J, with 11 bases in between. The CDR3 nucleotides are TGTGCCAGCAGTTCATACGGACAGTCCTACGAGCAGTACTTC. This gives the protein CASSSYGQSYEQYF.